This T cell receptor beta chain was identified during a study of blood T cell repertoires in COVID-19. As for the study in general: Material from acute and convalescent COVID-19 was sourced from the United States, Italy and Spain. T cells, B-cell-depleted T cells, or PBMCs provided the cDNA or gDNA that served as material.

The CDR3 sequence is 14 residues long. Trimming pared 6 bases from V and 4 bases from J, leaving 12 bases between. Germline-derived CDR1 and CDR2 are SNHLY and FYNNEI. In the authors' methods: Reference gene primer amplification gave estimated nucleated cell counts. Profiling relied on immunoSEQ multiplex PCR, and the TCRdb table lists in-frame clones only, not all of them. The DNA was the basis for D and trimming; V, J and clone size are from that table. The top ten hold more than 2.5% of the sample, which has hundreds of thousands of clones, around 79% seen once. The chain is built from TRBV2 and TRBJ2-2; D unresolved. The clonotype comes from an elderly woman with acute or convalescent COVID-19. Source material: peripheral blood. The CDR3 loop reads CASRSERPTGELFF. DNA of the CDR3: TGTGCCAGCAGGTCCGAGAGGCCCACCGGGGAGCTGTTTTTT.